One and the same sample provided the 13 T cell receptor beta chains below, sequenced in a study of shared clonotypes between healthy human individuals. Generated by immunoSEQ multiplex PCR, the TCRdb table keeps only in-frame clones and is missing some. The sample lists about 1 million clones; 70% to 80% were seen once. Sequenced input: memory CD4+ T cells sorted from blood. Subset of the sample: CD45RA-negative fraction. These receptors all stem from a man younger than 30 in good health.

CDR3 region: CASSRQGGWDGYTF. In DNA form, the CDR3 reads TGTGCCAGCAGCCGACAGGGGGGCTGGGATGGCTACACCTTC. The J gene is TRBJ1-2, the V gene TRBV6-6; TRBD1 matches at 9 bases. Looked up from germline, CDR1 is MNHNY and CDR2 is SVGAGI (reference sequence). The junction had 8 bases not matched to a gene; V was cut back by 6 bases and J by 6 bases. This CDR3 has 14 residues.

A remark on this clone: An end of the junction does not agree with germline; a read error may underlie this. The chain combines TRBV7-9 with TRBJ2-1; perhaps TRBD2 as D (5 bases). From germline, CDR1 is SEHNR and CDR2 FQNEAQ (reference sequence). The CDR3 is 15 amino acids. The CDR3: CASSLGVDSFNEQFF. CDR3 sequence (DNA): TGTGCCAGCAGCCTCGGGGTGGACTCCTTCAATGAGCAGTTCTTC.

The chain links TRBV5-1 to TRBJ2-3; D might be TRBD2 (6 bases). The germline V and J ends were trimmed by 4 bases and 3 bases, with 18 bases remaining between them. Germline-derived CDR1 and CDR2 are SGHRS and YFSETQ. The CDR3 has 16 amino acids. The CDR3 DNA reads as TGCGCCAGCAGCCCCGGGGTGGGACTGGAAACAGATACGCAGTATTTT. Translation gives CASSPGVGLETDTQYF.

The genes are TRBV5-1 and TRBJ2-1; 12 bases match TRBD2. V trimming: 6 bases; J trimming: 0 bases; junction bases outside the gene matches: 4. Germline CDR1 is SGHRS and CDR2 is YFSETQ. The CDR3 spans 16 residues. The CDR3 protein is CASKTSGGSSYNEQFF. CDR3 nucleotides: TGCGCCAGCAAGACTAGCGGGGGAAGCTCCTACAATGAGCAGTTCTTC.

In the case of this clone: Different DNA sequences within this sample yield the same CDR3. This chain links TRBV28 with TRBJ1-5; D not resolved. Germline V lookup: CDR1 MDHEN, CDR2 SYDVKM. The CDR3 spans 12 residues. The V end was cut by 4 bases, the J end by 4 bases, with 5 bases between. The CDR3: CASSSVNQPQHF. The CDR3 DNA is TGTGCCAGCAGTTCCGTTAATCAGCCCCAGCATTTT.

The CDR3 DNA reads as TGTGCCAGCAGTCCGGACCGGACTGCCGGGGAGACCCAGTACTTC. This sequence encodes CASSPDRTAGETQYF. The V gene is TRBV6-7, the J gene TRBJ2-5; tentative D call: TRBD2 (5 bases). TRBV6-7 is marked as an open reading frame, function uncertain. Trimming took off 5 bases at V and 5 bases at J, with 18 bases between the two ends. The CDR3 has 15 amino acids.

This clone has only one observation. CDR3 residues: CASSSWTGGDEQYF. Written as DNA, the CDR3 is TGTGCCAGCAGCTCGTGGACAGGGGGTGACGAGCAGTACTTC. The J gene is TRBJ2-7, the V gene TRBV7-2, with 10 bases fitting TRBD1. CDR3 size: 14 residues. Trimming removed 4 bases from V and 5 bases from J; junction bases left unmatched: 5. Germline CDR1 and CDR2: SGHTA and FQGNSA.

The CDR3 DNA is TGCGCCAGCAGCTTTGGACAGGCCTTTACCTACGAGCAGTACTTC. It translates to CASSFGQAFTYEQYF. The genes are TRBV5-1 and TRBJ2-7; 7 nucleotides align to TRBD1. CDR1 is SGHRS and CDR2 is YFSETQ in the germline V gene. The V gene end was trimmed by 2 bases and the J gene end by 2 bases; junction bases not matched to a gene: 7. This CDR3 has 15 amino acids.

The V call is TRBV5-1, the J call TRBJ2-3, with 11 positions matching TRBD2. Germline trimming cut 4 bases from V and 0 bases from J; bases unmatched to any gene: 7. The CDR3 contains 17 residues. CDR1 SGHRS and CDR2 YFSETQ come from the germline V gene. CDR3: CASSPLLAGDSTDTQYF. The CDR3 DNA reads as TGCGCCAGCAGCCCACTACTAGCGGGGGACAGCACAGATACGCAGTATTTT.

This chain uses TRBV21-1 with TRBJ2-7; the D segment call TRBD1 is taken from the table without a DNA check. TRBV21-1 is termed a pseudogene. There are 17 residues in the CDR3. CDR3 nucleotide sequence: TGTGCCAGCAGCAAAAATTTACAGGGGGAGGACACCTACGAGCAGTACTTC. This sequence encodes CASSKNLQGEDTYEQYF.

This sequence joins TRBV18 and TRBJ1-5; tentative D call: TRBD1 (5 bases). This CDR3 has 13 residues. CDR1 is KGHSH, CDR2 LQKENI, per germline. V was clipped by 6 bases and J by 4 bases, with 10 bases between them. The CDR3 DNA sequence: TGTGCCAGCTCCGGGACGGCAAATCAGCCCCAGCATTTT. This translates into CASSGTANQPQHF. Full variable domain (missing parts from reference TRBV18 and TRBJ1-5): NAGVMQNPRHLVRRRGQEARLRCSPMKGHSHVYWYRQLPEEGLKFMVYLQKENIIDESGMPKERFSAEFPKEGPSILRIQQVVRGDSAAYFCASSGTANQPQHFGDGTRLSIL.

The J gene is TRBJ2-2, the V gene TRBV30; TRBD2 is a possible D gene (5 bases). The CDR3 has 14 amino acids. The germline V gene encodes CDR1 GTSNPN and CDR2 SVGIG (reference sequence). Trimming took 3 bases from V and 2 from J, leaving 10 bases between them. CDR3 region: CAWRRDSNTGELFF. The CDR3, as DNA: TGTGCCTGGAGACGGGATTCCAACACCGGGGAGCTGTTTTTT.

The genes are TRBV5-4 and TRBJ1-1; maybe TRBD1 (6 bases). V lost 4 bases to trimming and J lost 4 bases, with 17 bases between them. CDR1 and CDR2 from the germline V gene are SGHNT and YYREEE (reference sequence). CDR3 length: 15 residues. The DNA of the CDR3 is TGTGCCAGCAGCCTAAAAAACAGGGAGGGCACTGAAGCTTTCTTT. Protein: CASSLKNREGTEAFF.